These 18 T cell receptor beta chains share one sample of origin, sequenced in a study of T cells in localized non-small cell lung cancer. TCRdb's table, derived via immunoSEQ multiplex PCR, lists solely in-frame clones and lacks some. The profile shows roughly 2,700 clones, approximately 28% of them singletons. Material: lung tumor tissue, obtained before any cancer treatment. Receptors originate from a woman aged 35 to 70 with stage III lung adenocarcinoma.

This clone turned up a few times. CDR3 protein: CASILLAGAYNEQFF. The CDR3 DNA reads as TGTGCCAGCATTCTCCTAGCGGGAGCCTACAATGAGCAGTTCTTC. The J gene is TRBJ2-1, the V gene TRBV6-8, with 10 bases lining up with TRBD2. V shed 7 bases and J 2 bases; nucleotides not matched to a gene: 5. Germline V gene lookup returns CDR1 MNHGY and CDR2 SAAAGT. The CDR3 spans 15 residues.

V is TRBV6-8 and J is TRBJ1-2, with D perhaps TRBD1 (5 bases). The V gene's germline CDR1 is MNHGY and CDR2 SAAAGT. V shed 2 bases and J shed 6 bases, with 16 bases lying between them. The CDR3 length is 15 residues. The CDR3 here is CASSYDFAGVDGYTF. The CDR3 nucleotides read TGTGCCAGCAGTTACGATTTTGCGGGGGTTGATGGCTACACCTTC.

The CDR3 loop reads CASSIEQVAGTDTQYF. The CDR3 region has the DNA TGTGCCAGTAGTATCGAACAGGTCGCAGGCACAGATACGCAGTATTTT. V usage is TRBV19 and J usage is TRBJ2-3; weak D call: TRBD1 (5 bases). CDR3 length equals 16 residues. From germline, CDR1 is LNHDA and CDR2 SQIVND (reference sequence). With 3 bases removed from V and 1 base from J, the gap between germline ends came to 14 bases.

The chain carries TRBV6-8 and TRBJ1-1, with D unclear. Trimming took off 4 bases at V and 4 bases at J, with 19 bases between the two ends. The germline V gene has CDR1 MNHGY and CDR2 SAAAGT. The CDR3 loop spans 16 amino acids. The CDR3 reads CASSSPPRWAGTEAFF. The DNA for the CDR3 is TGTGCCAGCAGTTCCCCTCCCCGGTGGGCGGGCACTGAAGCTTTCTTT.

The chain combines TRBV14 with TRBJ2-7; D possibly corresponds to TRBD2 (6 bases). CDR1 is SGHDN and CDR2 is FVKESK in the germline V gene. Trimming removed 4 bases from V and 3 bases from J, with 10 bases in between. CDR3 size: 13 residues. In DNA, the CDR3 is TGTGCCAGCAGCCCGACTAGTTACTACGAGCAGTACTTC. Translating it yields CASSPTSYYEQYF.

By its share, this clone is medium-sized. V and J are TRBV11-3 and TRBJ2-3, with D tentatively TRBD1 (5 bases). Trimming shortened V by 4 bases and J by 0 bases, and 11 bases separated the two germline ends. CDR3 length: 15 residues. Germline assignment: CDR1 SGHNT and CDR2 YENEEA. CDR3 loop: CASSWVGASTDTQYF. DNA for the CDR3: TGTGCCAGCAGCTGGGTTGGGGCTAGCACAGATACGCAGTATTTT. The full variable domain, rest sourced from reference TRBV11-3 and TRBJ2-3, is EAGVVQSPRYKIIEKKQPVAFWCNPISGHNTLYWYLQNLGQGPELLIRYENEEAVDDSQLPKDRFSAERLKGVDSTLKIQPAELGDSAVYLCASSWVGASTDTQYFGPGTRLTVL.

By proportion, this clone is medium-sized. The chain joins TRBV6-8 to TRBJ1-6, with 8 bases identical to TRBD1. Germline CDR1 MNHGY, CDR2 SAAAGT. The CDR3 spans 15 residues. V shed 2 bases and J 8 bases; nucleotides not matched to a gene: 5. CDR3: CASSYPTGGDSPLHF. CDR3 nucleotide sequence: TGTGCCAGCAGTTACCCTACAGGGGGGGATTCACCCCTCCACTTT.

This clone was seen only a few times. The rearrangement links TRBV19 to TRBJ1-1, with 8 bases fitting TRBD1. V was pared by 3 bases and J by 5 bases, with 5 bases of the junction left unmatched. The length of the CDR3 is 14 residues. In germline, CDR1 is LNHDA, CDR2 SQIVND (reference sequence). CDR3 in amino acids: CASSMSQGATEAFF. The CDR3 coding sequence is TGTGCCAGTAGTATGAGCCAGGGGGCGACTGAAGCTTTCTTT.

The chain joins TRBV9 to TRBJ2-3; 8 bases fit TRBD2. The CDR3 totals 14 residues. J was trimmed by 2 bases and V by 3 bases; bases with no gene match: 2. Germline-derived CDR1 and CDR2 are SGDLS and YYNGEE. CDR3: CASSGGGTTDTQYF. Written as DNA, the CDR3 is TGTGCCAGCAGCGGCGGGGGGACCACAGATACGCAGTATTTT.

The chain combines TRBV16 with TRBJ1-1, with unresolved D. Germline loops: CDR1 KGHSY, CDR2 FQNENV. The length of the CDR3 is 10 residues. The CDR3: CASGMSEAFF. The CDR3 region has the DNA TGTGCTAGTGGTATGTCTGAAGCTTTCTTT. Supplemented by reference TRBV16 and TRBJ1-1, the full variable domain reads GEEVAQTPKHLVRGEGQKAKLYCAPIKGHSYVFWYQQVLKNEFKFLISFQNENVFDETGMPKERFSAKCLPNSPCSLEIQATKLEDSAVYFCASGMSEAFFGQGTRLTVV.

Only a few counts were recorded for this clone. The gene calls are TRBV6-8 and TRBJ2-3; perhaps TRBD2 as D (5 bases). The CDR3 loop spans 14 amino acids. The germline V and J ends were trimmed by 6 bases and 0 bases, with 10 bases remaining between them. From germline, CDR1 is MNHGY and CDR2 SAAAGT. For the CDR3, the DNA is TGTGCCAGCAGGAGGACTGCCAGCACAGATACGCAGTATTTT. Residues: CASRRTASTDTQYF.

The V gene is TRBV9, the J gene TRBJ2-3, with no clear D. Trimming stripped 5 bases from V and 0 bases from J, with 13 bases between. CDR3 length: 15 residues. The germline V gene has CDR1 SGDLS and CDR2 YYNGEE. Written as DNA, the CDR3 is TGTGCCAGCAGGGGCGGTTTATCTAGCACAGATACGCAGTATTTT. This sequence encodes CASRGGLSSTDTQYF.

This clone turned up a few times. A junction end diverges from the germline sequence, so it may reflect a read error. The chain's CDR3 is CASSHSGGDITNTEAFF. The CDR3 DNA is TGTGCCAGCAGTCACTCGGGCGGGGATATTACGAACACTGAAGCTTTCTTT. This chain uses TRBV6-8 with TRBJ1-1; D remains unclear. The length of the CDR3 is 17 residues. Germline values: CDR1 MNHGY, CDR2 SAAAGT.

This clone was seen only a few times. The chain is built from TRBV6-8 and TRBJ2-7; TRBD1 matches 9 bases. In germline, CDR1 is MNHGY, CDR2 SAAAGT. There are 13 residues in the CDR3. Trimming at V came to 10 bases and at J to 5 bases, leaving 9 bases not matched to a gene. CDR3: CAITPGQGNEQYF. CDR3 nucleotide sequence: TGTGCCATTACACCGGGACAGGGTAACGAGCAGTACTTC.

The V gene is TRBV19, the J gene TRBJ1-5; no clear D. This CDR3 spans 12 amino acids. The germline V and J ends were trimmed by 5 bases and 5 bases, with 7 bases remaining between them. CDR1 is LNHDA, CDR2 SQIVND, per germline (reference sequence). This CDR3 is CASSQSYQPQHF. In nucleotides, the CDR3 is TGTGCCAGTAGTCAGAGTTATCAGCCCCAGCATTTT.

This clone was found a few times. This rearrangement joins TRBV6-8 to TRBJ2-3; D is unresolved. Germline V gene lookup returns CDR1 MNHGY and CDR2 SAAAGT. There are 14 residues in the CDR3. Trimming removed 6 bases from V and 6 bases from J, with 16 bases in between. The CDR3 bases are TGTGCCAGCAGGGGGATAGTCGGGCGTGATACGCAGTATTTT. Its protein product is CASRGIVGRDTQYF.

The chain has TRBV10-2 and TRBJ1-1; perhaps TRBD1 as D (6 bases). V lost 2 bases and J lost 0, with 10 bases in between. Germline V gene sequence: CDR1 WSHSY, CDR2 SAAADI. The CDR3 runs to 15 residues. CDR3 residues: CASSEGRGLNTEAFF. CDR3 coding DNA: TGCGCCAGCAGTGAGGGCAGGGGTTTGAACACTGAAGCTTTCTTT.

This clone has a handful of counts. The gene calls are TRBV6-8 and TRBJ1-4; a weak D match, TRBD1 (6 bases). V lost 6 bases, J lost 8 bases, and 19 bases lay in between. Germline V gene data show CDR1 as MNHGY and CDR2 as SAAAGT. This CDR3 is built from 15 residues. The CDR3 region is CASSGGGQPQEKLFF. As DNA, the CDR3 is TGTGCCAGCAGCGGGGGAGGACAGCCCCAAGAAAAACTGTTTTTT.